A selection of T cell receptor beta chains follows, all from one sample in a study. One entry per CDR3 protein results from TCRdb running MiXCR on the RT-PCR reads. The table has more than 550,000 distinct CDR3 sequences, approximately 14% seen once. Sequencing input: memory CD4+ T cells from blood. The source is a female donor in good health, serving as a healthy control. CDR3s include the opening cysteine and the closing phenylalanine or tryptophan. Clone size is given for some rows only: seen once, a few or many times, or a class if the clone is expanded.

j_call cdr3_length v_call clone_size cdr3_aa
TRBJ2-1 15 TRBV28 - CASNLGGGRRNEQFF
TRBJ2-1 15 TRBV20-1 few CSASAAHISYNEQFF
TRBJ1-5 14 TRBV7-9 few CASSAGTGGLTQHF
TRBJ2-1 14 TRBV4-3 many CASSQDPGTREQFF
TRBJ2-7 15 TRBV5-1 - CASSSLAGDYYEQYF
TRBJ1-1 15 TRBV7-2 many CASSLTSTLQGRAFF
TRBJ2-2 14 TRBV2 few CASSAETRTGELFF
TRBJ1-2 15 TRBV28 few CASRAGQVLLYGYTF
TRBJ2-1 14 TRBV7-2 few CASSGRGRADEQFF
TRBJ2-3 12 TRBV7-2 - CASSSLRDTQYF
TRBJ2-5 13 TRBV9 - CASSVGITETQYF
TRBJ2-3 14 TRBV5-1 many CASSFSGTTDTQYF
TRBJ1-5 21 TRBV20-1 - CSARDRSFRVQGARSNQPQHF
TRBJ2-7 15 TRBV20-1 - CSATPGYGSTYEQYF
TRBJ1-2 14 TRBV20-1 many CSAHGQRANYGYTF
TRBJ1-2 14 TRBV24-1 - CATSETGAGYGYTF
TRBJ1-5 14 TRBV12-3/TRBV12-4 many CASSTFELPGAQHF
TRBJ2-1 16 TRBV12-3/TRBV12-4 few CASSQRGNSRNNEQFF
TRBJ2-1 15 TRBV7-9 - CASSPQGGASNEQFF
TRBJ1-6 16 TRBV27 - CASRDPGDRGYSPLHF
TRBJ2-1 15 TRBV29-1 - CSAGGGTSGSDEQFF
TRBJ1-1 15 TRBV7-9 - CASSSGTALNTEAFF
TRBJ1-1 12 TRBV28 once CASSKGASEAFF
TRBJ1-4 14 TRBV5-1 many CASSKTVENEKLFF
TRBJ2-2 15 TRBV5-1 many CASSLSLEVTGELFF
TRBJ2-7 14 TRBV29-1 many CSVLPGQGIDEQYF
TRBJ2-7 14 TRBV6-1 many CASSTGLAIYEQYF
TRBJ1-3 16 TRBV11-2 - CASSFYQGLGGNTIYF
TRBJ2-1 15 TRBV6-5 many CASTFSGRWGNEQFF
TRBJ1-6 15 TRBV18 - CASSPDISDNSPLHF
TRBJ1-6 18 TRBV5-5 few CASSHTGQGIMVGSPLHF
TRBJ2-3 15 TRBV7-2 - CASSFVGGLGDTQYF
TRBJ1-1 12 TRBV7-2 few CASSRQRGEAFF
TRBJ2-1 16 TRBV27 few CASSFGRGLSYNEQFF
TRBJ2-4 13 TRBV18 - CASSPTHPNIQYF
TRBJ2-7 17 TRBV5-1 - CASSLRAGGQGSLEQYF
TRBJ2-3 14 TRBV18 - CASSPVAGTDTQYF
TRBJ1-1 15 TRBV20-1 few CSASHAGVMNTEAFF
TRBJ2-1 14 TRBV3-1 few CASSQVNTGGEQSF
TRBJ2-1 17 TRBV5-1 many CASSLAPSGGHYNEQFF
TRBJ2-5 12 TRBV20-1 few CSASLRPETQYF
TRBJ2-7 14 TRBV20-1 - CSAKTGLILYEQYF
TRBJ2-5 13 TRBV12-3/TRBV12-4 many CASSTRVAGTQYF
TRBJ2-1 12 TRBV29-1 many CSVLRPGPWQFF
TRBJ2-1 12 TRBV20-1 few CSARTGTDEQFF
TRBJ1-5 15 TRBV20-1 - CSGEDGFRSNQPQHF
TRBJ1-2 13 TRBV10-3 many CAISAEVTYGYTF